This T cell receptor (beta chain) was profiled in a study of blood T cell repertoires in COVID-19. Researchers sorted participants into cohorts using their self-reported clinical history. Those designated as exposed participants met a COVID-19 case within 2 weeks before study entry. The CDR3 has 14 residues. Germline trimming cut 4 bases from V and 2 bases from J; bases unmatched to any gene: 5. Germline V lookup: CDR1 SGHTA, CDR2 FQGNSA. The protocol was immunoSEQ multiplex PCR, while the TCRdb copy is restricted to in-frame clones and leaves out a portion. The sample has approximately 270,000 clones; 91% are singletons.

This sequence joins TRBV7-2 and TRBJ2-7, with TRBD1 matching 7 bases. The source of this sequence is a man aged 40-55 years who had been exposed to COVID-19. The sample taken for sequencing was PBMCs or T cells enriched from blood (not recorded which). The DNA for the CDR3 is TGTGCCAGCAGCTCGGGACAGTATGCCTACGAGCAGTACTTC. This codes for CASSSGQYAYEQYF.